This T cell receptor beta chain was sequenced during a study of cytomegalovirus exposure and HLA in healthy donors. On this clone: Its target is unknown.

13 Jbeta primers and 60 Vbeta primers were used for the PCR. Repertoires were generated with immunoSEQ multiplex PCR, while TCRdb's copy carries only in-frame clones and drops some. The table includes about 180,000 clones, 77% detected once. Whole-study findings and limits: Presence/absence analyses assumed roughly uniform sequencing depth across donors.

In germline, CDR1 is SGDLS, CDR2 YYNGEE. The CDR3 is 14 residues long. V dropped 0 bases and J dropped 4; count of bases not matched to a gene: 3. The rearrangement links TRBV9 to TRBJ1-2, with 7 positions matching TRBD1. The sequence was collected from a man between 18 and 35 years old in good health and CMV-seronegative. Material: PBMCs. For the CDR3, the DNA is TGTGCCAGCAGCGTAGTCCCAGGGGGCTATGGCTACACCTTC. The encoded protein is CASSVVPGGYGYTF.